This is a list of T cell receptor beta chains from one sample in a study of blood T cell repertoires in COVID-19. Clones were read by immunoSEQ multiplex PCR, and TCRdb kept only the in-frame ones, dropping some. The sample records fewer than 200,000 clones, 88% being singletons. Sequenced sample: PBMCs or T cells enriched from blood (not recorded which). These TCRs come from a young woman who had recovered from COVID-19. The CDR3 runs from the conserved cysteine through the conserved F or W. The D gene is left open where the match is weak. A row's size may be missing; if present it is once, few, many or a size class.

d_gene	v_gene	abundance	j_gene	CDR3aa	CDR3nt
TRBD1	TRBV6-2/TRBV6-3	.	TRBJ2-1	CASSPEGALIGGEQFF	TGTGCCAGCAGCCCTGAGGGGGCCCTCATAGGCGGTGAGCAGTTCTTC
.	TRBV29-1	.	TRBJ2-7	CSVGPEPQYF	TGCAGCGTGGGGCCCGAACCGCAGTACTTC
TRBD1	TRBV9	.	TRBJ2-7	CASSTGQGYEQYF	TGTGCCAGCAGCACCGGACAGGGCTACGAGCAGTACTTC
.	TRBV6-5	.	TRBJ2-2	CASRPPGTGELFF	TGTGCCAGCAGACCTCCAGGGACCGGGGAGCTGTTTTTT
.	TRBV19	.	TRBJ2-1	CASSASNLIVNEQFF	TGTGCCAGTAGTGCGAGTAACCTCATTGTCAATGAGCAGTTCTTC
.	TRBV6-2/TRBV6-3	.	TRBJ1-6	CASSNQNYSPLHF	TGTGCCAGCAGCAACCAAAACTATTCACCCCTCCACTTT
TRBD2	TRBV2	.	TRBJ2-7	CASSVLAGIFEQYF	TGTGCCAGCAGTGTACTAGCGGGAATATTCGAGCAGTACTTC
.	TRBV29-1	.	TRBJ1-3	CSVATGEPGNTIYF	TGCAGCGTTGCTACGGGGGAACCTGGAAACACCATATATTTT
TRBD2	TRBV25-1	once	TRBJ2-1	CASRVAGESYNEQFF	TGTGCCAGCAGAGTAGCGGGAGAATCCTACAATGAGCAGTTCTTC
TRBD2	TRBV2	.	TRBJ2-7	CASSNPGLNPYEQYF	TGTGCCAGCAGTAACCCGGGACTAAATCCTTACGAGCAGTACTTC
.	TRBV14	.	TRBJ1-5	CASSQGSNQPQHF	TGTGCCAGCAGTCAGGGTAGCAATCAGCCCCAGCATTTT
.	TRBV2	.	TRBJ1-2	CASSFHMSGGYTF	TGTGCCAGCAGTTTCCACATGAGCGGTGGCTACACCTTC
TRBD2	TRBV27	once	TRBJ2-7	CASSRVWGGSYEQYF	TGTGCCAGCAGTCGAGTTTGGGGGGGGTCCTACGAGCAGTACTTC
.	TRBV9	.	TRBJ2-3	CASSVTVTDTQYF	TGTGCCAGCAGCGTAACTGTCACAGATACGCAGTATTTT
.	TRBV10-3	.	TRBJ2-1	CAISGRLEANEQFF	TGTGCCATCAGTGGAAGGCTAGAGGCGAATGAGCAGTTCTTC
TRBD1	TRBV18	.	TRBJ1-6	CASSPGQNDLWTLHF	TGTGCCAGCTCACCGGGACAGAACGATTTATGGACCCTCCACTTT
TRBD2	TRBV6-5	.	TRBJ2-7	CASKLASGTYEQYF	TGTGCCAGCAAGTTGGCTAGCGGAACCTACGAGCAGTACTTC
TRBD2	TRBV9	once	TRBJ2-7	CASSGRGGTDFYEQYF	TGTGCCAGCAGCGGAAGGGGAGGGACCGATTTCTACGAGCAGTACTTC
.	TRBV5-6	.	TRBJ1-3	CASSLGGAQGNTIYF	TGTGCCAGCAGCTTGGGTGGGGCGCAAGGAAACACCATATATTTT
TRBD1	TRBV29-1	.	TRBJ2-7	CSVQAQGAGEQYF	TGCAGCGTTCAGGCACAGGGGGCGGGAGAGCAGTACTTC
TRBD2	TRBV5-4	.	TRBJ2-5	CASTGGLAGQETQYF	TGTGCCAGCACCGGAGGACTAGCGGGACAAGAGACCCAGTACTTC
.	TRBV20-1	.	TRBJ1-2	CSARSNYGYTF	TGCAGTGCCCGGTCTAACTATGGCTACACCTTC
.	TRBV4-3	.	TRBJ1-3	CASSQVSGGLGNTIYF	TGCGCCAGCAGCCAAGTCTCGGGAGGTCTGGGAAACACCATATATTTT
.	TRBV19	.	TRBJ1-4	CASNLVSGRTNEKLFF	TGTGCCAGTAACCTCGTTTCGGGTAGAACTAATGAAAAACTGTTTTTT
.	TRBV6-4	many	TRBJ2-2	CASSPGEAGELFF	TGTGCCAGCTCTCCAGGGGAAGCCGGGGAGCTGTTTTTT
TRBD2	TRBV11-3	.	TRBJ2-1	CASSSAGLNYNEQFF	TGTGCCAGCAGCTCAGCGGGACTTAATTACAATGAGCAGTTCTTC
.	TRBV19	once	TRBJ2-4	CASISVARASITNIQYF	TGTGCCAGTATCTCGGTCGCCAGGGCGTCAATAACAAACATTCAGTACTTC
TRBD1	TRBV5-1	.	TRBJ2-5	CASSFGTGEETQYF	TGCGCCAGCAGCTTCGGGACAGGGGAAGAGACCCAGTACTTC
.	TRBV27	.	TRBJ1-4	CASSPNVPEDEKLFF	TGTGCCAGCAGTCCGAATGTCCCGGAGGATGAAAAACTGTTTTTT
.	TRBV12-3/TRBV12-4	.	TRBJ2-3	CASSLVASDTQYF	TGTGCCAGCAGCTTGGTAGCTTCAGATACGCAGTATTTT
TRBD1	TRBV27	.	TRBJ2-1	CASSPHRDRVNNEQFF	TGTGCCAGCAGTCCCCACCGGGACAGAGTCAACAATGAGCAGTTCTTC
.	TRBV3-1/TRBV3-2	.	TRBJ2-7	CASSQDFRSHYEQYF	TGTGCCAGCAGCCAAGATTTCCGGAGTCACTACGAGCAGTACTTC
TRBD2	TRBV28	.	TRBJ2-5	CASSSPGTSVETQYF	TGTGCCAGCAGCTCTCCCGGGACTAGCGTTGAGACCCAGTACTTC
TRBD1	TRBV5-4	.	TRBJ1-1	CASSIDRVGTEAFF	TGTGCCAGCAGCATCGACAGGGTCGGGACTGAAGCTTTCTTT
.	TRBV6-2/TRBV6-3	.	TRBJ2-7	CASSYSSPAYEQYF	TGTGCCAGCAGTTACTCGTCCCCGGCCTACGAGCAGTACTTC
TRBD1	TRBV6-2/TRBV6-3	.	TRBJ2-7	CASSGTVSYEQYF	TGTGCCAGCAGCGGGACAGTATCCTACGAGCAGTACTTC
TRBD2	TRBV11-2	.	TRBJ2-5	CASSFRTSGAYLPQETQYF	TGTGCCAGCAGCTTCAGGACTAGCGGGGCGTACCTCCCCCAAGAGACCCAGTACTTC